This T cell receptor (beta chain) was retrieved from a study of blood T cell repertoires in COVID-19. About the research overall: The origin of the acute and convalescent COVID-19 samples was the United States, Italy and Spain.

In the original workflow: Counts of nucleated cells, estimated from reference gene primer amplification, were obtained. Profiling relied on immunoSEQ multiplex PCR, and the TCRdb table lists in-frame clones only, not all of them. V, J and clone size derive from that table, while D and trimming were established from the DNA sequence. The sample includes around 310,000 clones, roughly 89% of them seen just once. Donors were grouped by their self-reported clinical history. All recovered Cohort 3 donors got two negative PCRs, got clearance, or saw symptom resolution. CDR3 size: 16 residues. Germline V gene data show CDR1 as SGHTA and CDR2 as FQGNSA. With V trimmed by 5 bases and J by 6 bases, 9 bases remained unmatched.

The rearrangement links TRBV7-2 to TRBJ2-2, with TRBD2 matching 10 bases. The specimen was PBMCs or T cells enriched from blood (not recorded which). The receptor comes from a woman in her twenties or thirties who had recovered from COVID-19. CDR3 loop: CASSPRSGRAAGELFF. The CDR3 DNA reads TGTGCCAGCAGCCCCCGGAGCGGGAGGGCCGCCGGGGAGCTGTTTTTT.